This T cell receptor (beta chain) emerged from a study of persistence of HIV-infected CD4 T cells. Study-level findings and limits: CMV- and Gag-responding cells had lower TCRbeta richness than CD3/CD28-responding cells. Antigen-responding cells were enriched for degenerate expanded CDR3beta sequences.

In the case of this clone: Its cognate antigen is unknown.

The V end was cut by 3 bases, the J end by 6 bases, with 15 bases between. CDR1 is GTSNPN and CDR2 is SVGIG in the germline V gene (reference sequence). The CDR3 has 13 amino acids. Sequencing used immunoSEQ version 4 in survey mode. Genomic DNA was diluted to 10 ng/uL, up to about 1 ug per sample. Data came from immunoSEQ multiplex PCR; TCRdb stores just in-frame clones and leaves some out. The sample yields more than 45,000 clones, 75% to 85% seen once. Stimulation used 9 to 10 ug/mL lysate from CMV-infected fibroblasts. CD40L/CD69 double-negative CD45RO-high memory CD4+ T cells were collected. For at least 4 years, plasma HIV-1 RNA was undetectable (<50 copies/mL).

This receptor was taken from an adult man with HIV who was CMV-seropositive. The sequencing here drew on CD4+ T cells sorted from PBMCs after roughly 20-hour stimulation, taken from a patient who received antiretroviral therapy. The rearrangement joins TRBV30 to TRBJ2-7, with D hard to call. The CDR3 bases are TGTGCCTGGAGCGAGGAGCAGAAGAGCGAGCAGTACTTC. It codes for CAWSEEQKSEQYF.